The 26 T cell receptor beta chains below were found in one sample sequenced in a study of shared clonotypes between healthy human individuals. Sequencing was performed with immunoSEQ multiplex PCR; in TCRdb, only in-frame clones are kept and a portion is missing. Among a few million clones listed, about 94% were seen once. Sample: naive CD4+ T cells sorted from blood. Subset: CD45RA+ positively selected. The receptors derive from a man aged 18 to 29 in good health.

This clone was detected once. The chain couples TRBV10-1 to TRBJ1-4; D is uncertain. In germline, CDR1 is WNHNN, CDR2 SYGVQD (reference sequence). The V and J ends lost 0 bases and 7 bases respectively, with 18 bases between them. The CDR3 has 17 residues. CDR3 loop: CASSESIKRGLGEKLFF. The CDR3 nucleotides read TGCGCCAGCAGTGAGTCGATCAAGAGAGGCCTAGGTGAAAAACTGTTTTTT.

This rearrangement joins TRBV11-3 to TRBJ2-1; 9 bases are shared with TRBD2. With 5 bases clipped from V and 6 bases from J, the junction kept 8 bases outside the gene matches. Germline CDR1 SGHNT, CDR2 YENEEA. The CDR3 runs 15 residues. As DNA, the CDR3 is TGTGCCAGCAGCCTTGTAGCGGGGGCCAGCAATGAGCAGTTCTTC. Its translation: CASSLVAGASNEQFF.

The V call is TRBV27, the J call TRBJ2-2; maybe TRBD2 (7 bases). The V end lost 7 bases, the J end lost 5 bases, and 17 bases lay between the germline ends. The CDR3 loop spans 15 amino acids. CDR1 is MNHEY and CDR2 is SMNVEV in the germline V gene (reference sequence). CDR3 DNA sequence: TGTGCCAGCATCAACCGGGGGGCAGGAACCGGGGAGCTGTTTTTT. Amino acid sequence: CASINRGAGTGELFF.

The chain uses TRBV5-6 and TRBJ1-4; D gene ambiguous. Germline V gives CDR1 SGHDT, CDR2 YYEEEE. Trimming stripped 0 bases from V and 4 bases from J, with 7 bases between. The CDR3 consists of 14 residues. The DNA for the CDR3 is TGTGCCAGCAGCTTGGTAGGGAATAATGAAAAACTGTTTTTT. Protein sequence: CASSLVGNNEKLFF.

V and J are TRBV27 and TRBJ1-6; no clear D gene. Germline V gene data show CDR1 as MNHEY and CDR2 as SMNVEV (reference sequence). V lost 2 bases and J lost 6, with 11 bases in between. The CDR3 is 15 amino acids. CDR3 protein: CASSLGGTGNSPLHF. DNA for the CDR3: TGTGCCAGCAGTTTAGGAGGCACGGGTAATTCACCCCTCCACTTT.

The rearrangement links TRBV4-1 to TRBJ2-2; D uncertain. Trimming stripped 2 bases from V and 0 bases from J, with 10 bases between. The CDR3 loop spans 16 amino acids. The germline V gene encodes CDR1 MGHRA and CDR2 YSYEKL. The CDR3 DNA is TGCGCCAGCAGCCAACGCCAGACCGCGAACACCGGGGAGCTGTTTTTT. Its protein product is CASSQRQTANTGELFF.

The chain uses TRBV25-1 and TRBJ2-7; 9 nucleotides line up with TRBD1. J was trimmed by 0 bases and V by 0 bases; bases with no gene match: 3. The CDR3 length is 16 residues. Per the germline V gene, CDR1 is MGHDK and CDR2 is SYGVNS. The CDR3 sequence: CASSEYTGGGSYEQYF. The CDR3 nucleotides are TGTGCCAGCAGTGAATATACAGGGGGCGGCTCCTACGAGCAGTACTTC.

In its sample, this clone was seen once. The V and J genes are TRBV5-4 and TRBJ1-5; no definite D call. The V end was cut by 4 bases, the J end by 4 bases, with 9 bases between. Germline-derived CDR1 and CDR2 are SGHNT and YYREEE (reference sequence). This CDR3 is 13 amino acids long. CDR3 sequence (DNA): TGTGCCAGCAGCAACGGAGAAAATCAGCCCCAGCATTTT. It is translated as CASSNGENQPQHF.

J is TRBJ2-3 and V is TRBV30; 15 bases agree with TRBD2. The CDR3 runs to 16 residues. With 1 base clipped from V and 4 bases from J, the junction kept 3 bases outside the gene matches. Germline lookup yields CDR1 GTSNPN and CDR2 SVGIG (reference sequence). CDR3 sequence: CAWSAGLAGGSDTQYF. The CDR3 bases are TGTGCCTGGAGTGCGGGACTAGCGGGAGGCTCAGATACGCAGTATTTT.

A word on this clone: At one of its ends the junction is not consistent with the germline gene, which may arise from a read error. V usage is TRBV7-7 and J usage is TRBJ2-1, with D perhaps matching TRBD2 (6 bases). The CDR3 is made up of 14 amino acids. Germline V gives CDR1 SSHAT, CDR2 FNYEAQ (reference sequence). The CDR3 sequence: CASSAGGNTNEQFF. CDR3 nucleotide sequence: TGTGCTAGCAGCGCCGGGGGAAACACCAATGAGCAGTTCTTC.

This sequence joins TRBV28 and TRBJ1-4, with D perhaps matching TRBD1 (5 bases). The CDR3 contains 14 residues. Deletions cut 3 bases from V and 8 bases from J, with 13 bases between. The germline CDR1 and CDR2 sequences are MDHEN and SYDVKM. The chain's CDR3 is CASSLGGIGEKLFF. Written as DNA, the CDR3 is TGTGCCAGCAGTTTGGGGGGGATTGGGGAAAAACTGTTTTTT. Combining the CDR3 with reference TRBV28 and TRBJ1-4 gives the whole variable domain DVKVTQSSRYLVKRTGEKVFLECVQDMDHENMFWYRQDPGLGLRLIYFSYDVKMKEKGDIPEGYSVSREKKERFSLILESASTNQTSMYLCASSLGGIGEKLFFGSGTQLSVL.

The chain carries TRBV28 and TRBJ1-4, with 9 bases identical to TRBD1. This CDR3 contains 18 residues. J gave up 0 bases and V 4 bases, and 9 bases lay outside the gene matches. Germline CDR1 and CDR2: MDHEN and SYDVKM. The CDR3 coding sequence is TGTGCCAGCAGTTCTCCGGGACAGGGTGAGACAACTAATGAAAAACTGTTTTTT. Its translation: CASSSPGQGETTNEKLFF.

The chain is built from TRBV18 and TRBJ1-6; a weak D match, TRBD1 (5 bases). Germline CDR1 KGHSH, CDR2 LQKENI. The V end lost 2 bases, the J end lost 2 bases, and 13 bases lay between the germline ends. CDR3 length: 17 amino acids. CDR3 DNA sequence: TGTGCCAGCTCACCATTTTCCCAGACAGCCTATAATTCACCCCTCCACTTT. Translating it yields CASSPFSQTAYNSPLHF.

The chain employs TRBV7-9 and TRBJ1-4; D remains ambiguous. Trimming cost V 6 bases and J 5 bases, with 19 bases left between them. CDR3 length equals 16 residues. CDR1 is SEHNR, CDR2 FQNEAQ, per germline (reference sequence). The CDR3 DNA reads TGTGCCAGCAGTTTCGGGTCGCTGGGAGAGAATGAAAAACTGTTTTTT. Translated, it gives CASSFGSLGENEKLFF.

This chain connects TRBV30 to TRBJ1-6; TRBD1 aligns across 10 bases. This CDR3 contains 14 residues. The germline gives CDR1 GTSNPN, CDR2 SVGIG (reference sequence). J lost 10 bases, V lost 1 base, and 4 bases had no gene match. In DNA, the CDR3 is TGTGCCTGGAGTGGATGGACAGGGGGATCACCCCTCCACTTT. Translated: CAWSGWTGGSPLHF.

The rearrangement joins TRBV7-2 to TRBJ2-2; 8 nucleotides align to TRBD2. This CDR3 region has 16 residues. J lost 0 bases, V lost 5 bases, and 5 bases had no gene match. Germline V gives CDR1 SGHTA, CDR2 FQGNSA. CDR3 loop: CASSPSGRANTGELFF. In nucleotides, the CDR3 is TGTGCCAGCAGCCCTAGCGGGCGGGCGAACACCGGGGAGCTGTTTTTT.

The CDR3: CASSPLATNEKLFF. CDR3 sequence (DNA): TGTGCCAGCAGCCCACTTGCAACTAATGAAAAACTGTTTTTT. The chain has TRBV7-2 and TRBJ1-4, with no clear D. CDR1 is SGHTA and CDR2 is FQGNSA in the germline V gene. Trimming stripped 5 bases from V and 0 bases from J, with 7 bases between. This CDR3 is built from 14 residues.

The CDR3 sequence is CASSQDGGDFYGYTF. The CDR3 DNA reads TGCGCCAGCAGCCAAGATGGGGGGGACTTCTATGGCTACACCTTC. J is TRBJ1-2 and V is TRBV4-1; weak D call: TRBD1 (5 bases). CDR1 and CDR2 from the germline V gene are MGHRA and YSYEKL. V was trimmed by 0 bases and J by 4 bases, leaving 12 bases between them. The CDR3 covers 15 residues.

The chain recombines TRBV10-2 with TRBJ2-2, with D unresolved. Trimming removed 3 bases from V and 1 base from J, with 9 bases in between. Germline loops: CDR1 WSHSY, CDR2 SAAADI. The CDR3 is 15 amino acids. The CDR3 is CASSDWRKNTGELFF. The CDR3 DNA reads as TGCGCCAGCAGTGATTGGCGGAAGAACACCGGGGAGCTGTTTTTT.

The chain has TRBV19 and TRBJ1-1; TRBD1 might be the D (5 bases). The CDR3 has 11 residues. The ends were cut back, 2 bases at V and 8 bases at J, with 6 bases in the middle. The germline gives CDR1 LNHDA, CDR2 SQIVND (reference sequence). CDR3 region: CASSIPGEAFF. The CDR3 DNA follows: TGTGCCAGTAGTATACCAGGGGAAGCTTTCTTT. The variable domain in full, completed from reference TRBV19 and TRBJ1-1, reads DGGITQSPKYLFRKEGQNVTLSCEQNLNHDAMYWYRQDPGQGLRLIYYSQIVNDFQKGDIAEGYSVSREKKESFPLTVTSAQKNPTAFYLCASSIPGEAFFGQGTRLTVV.

The genes are TRBV5-6 and TRBJ2-5, with 8 bases matching TRBD1. After removal of 4 bases from V and 7 bases from J, the junction contained 9 bases not matched to a gene. The CDR3 contains 14 residues. The germline V gene has CDR1 SGHDT and CDR2 YYEEEE. CDR3 nucleotide sequence: TGTGCCAGCAGCGGAGACAGGGGACGGTCGACCCAGTACTTC. The encoded protein is CASSGDRGRSTQYF.

CDR3 sequence reads: CASSEQGRGGEQYF. The CDR3 nucleotides read TGCGCCAGCAGTGAGCAGGGGCGGGGCGGCGAGCAGTACTTC. The chain joins TRBV10-1 to TRBJ2-7; possibly TRBD1 or TRBD2 for D (6 bases each). Germline CDR1 reads WNHNN; CDR2 reads SYGVQD (reference sequence). The CDR3 runs 14 residues. V was clipped by 2 bases and J by 6 bases, with 14 bases between them.

As concerns this clone: Different DNA sequences within this sample yield the same CDR3. The chain uses TRBV28 and TRBJ2-5; a possible D gene is TRBD2 (5 bases). V dropped 5 bases and J dropped 2 bases, with 9 bases sitting between them. CDR1 is MDHEN and CDR2 is SYDVKM in the germline V gene. The CDR3 is 13 amino acids. As DNA, the CDR3 is TGTGCCAGCAGTGAGGGCCCTCAAGAGACCCAGTACTTC. Translation gives CASSEGPQETQYF.

This clone was seen a handful of times. V and J are TRBV10-1 and TRBJ2-1; 9 nucleotides align to TRBD1. Germline V CDR1 and CDR2: WNHNN, SYGVQD (reference sequence). V lost 6 bases to trimming and J lost 8 bases; unmatched junction nucleotides: 2. This CDR3 has 12 amino acids. In DNA, the CDR3 is TGCGCCAGCAGCAGGACAGGGGATGAGCAGTTCTTC. It specifies CASSRTGDEQFF.

This clone was picked up a small number of times. The genes are TRBV5-8 and TRBJ1-2; a weak D match, TRBD1 (5 bases). The CDR3 length is 11 residues. Germline V gives CDR1 SGHTS, CDR2 YDEGEE. The V end was cut by 4 bases, the J end by 8 bases, with 9 bases between. CDR3 in DNA: TGTGCCAGCAGCCGAGGGGTCGGCTACACCTTC. Translated: CASSRGVGYTF.

The chain combines TRBV7-3 with TRBJ2-6; 8 bases map to TRBD1. The J segment lost 0 bases and the V segment lost 4 bases, leaving 5 bases of the junction unmatched. Germline-derived CDR1 and CDR2 are SGHTA and FQGTGA. The CDR3 spans 17 residues. The CDR3 DNA reads TGTGCCAGCAGCTACGGACAGGGAAGCTCTGGGGCCAACGTCCTGACTTTC. Its protein is CASSYGQGSSGANVLTF.